The rows below give T cell receptor beta chains drawn from one sample of a study of cytomegalovirus exposure and HLA in healthy donors. Assay used: immunoSEQ multiplex PCR; TCRdb lists only in-frame clones, some missing. The sample holds approximately 210,000 clones; 88% are singletons and the top ten take about 3%. Input material: PBMCs. All receptors come from a woman aged 18-29 years in good health and CMV-seronegative. Both conserved end residues are part of each CDR3. Each record gives: clone size, D gene, V gene, J gene, CDR3 DNA, CDR3 protein. The D gene is left open where the match is weak. Only some rows state a clone size, as once, few, many or a class for expanded clones.

NA	TRBD1	TRBV6-5	TRBJ2-1	TGTGCCAGCAGTTACCGGAGACAGGGTTCCTACAATGAGCAGTTCTTC	CASSYRRQGSYNEQFF
NA	NA	TRBV11-2	TRBJ2-1	TGTGCCAGCAGCTACACAGGGCAATACAATGAGCAGTTCTTC	CASSYTGQYNEQFF
NA	NA	TRBV10-3	TRBJ2-7	TGTGCCATCAGCGACTCTTACGAGCAGTACTTC	CAISDSYEQYF
NA	NA	TRBV16	TRBJ2-2	TGTGCCAGCAGCCCCGGGGTGATCACCGGGGAGCTGTTTTTT	CASSPGVITGELFF
NA	NA	TRBV7-9	TRBJ1-3	TGTGCCAGCAGCGGCGGGGGCACTGGAAACACCATATATTTT	CASSGGGTGNTIYF
NA	TRBD2	TRBV5-1	TRBJ2-1	TGCGCCAGCAGCGTTGAGGTGGGGACTAGATCCTACAATGAGCAGTTCTTC	CASSVEVGTRSYNEQFF
few	TRBD1	TRBV18	TRBJ1-2	TGTGCCAGCTCACCCTCAGAGCAGGGGGCGAGTGGCTACACCTTC	CASSPSEQGASGYTF
once	NA	TRBV6-1	TRBJ1-2	TGTGCCACCCGGGATAGAGCTAACTATGGCTACACCTTC	CATRDRANYGYTF
NA	NA	TRBV29-1	TRBJ2-2	TGCAGCTTTTCTAATACTAGAGGCGGGGAGCTGTTTTTT	CSFSNTRGGELFF
NA	NA	TRBV11-2	TRBJ2-4	TGTGCCAGCAGAACCCCAGGAGGGGCCAAAAACATTCAGTACTTC	CASRTPGGAKNIQYF
NA	TRBD1	TRBV29-1	TRBJ2-7	TGCAGCGTTGTTTACGGGACAGCCTACGAGCAGTACTTC	CSVVYGTAYEQYF
NA	NA	TRBV4-2	TRBJ1-5	TGTGCCAGCAGCCAAGTCGGTAGCAATCAGCCCCAGCATTTT	CASSQVGSNQPQHF
NA	NA	TRBV10-3	TRBJ2-7	TGTGCCATCAAGCCGGCAGGGGCTACTTACGAGCAGTACTTC	CAIKPAGATYEQYF
once	TRBD2	TRBV7-9	TRBJ2-3	TGTGCCAGCAGCTTATCCGGGGGGTACACAGATACGCAGTATTTT	CASSLSGGYTDTQYF
NA	TRBD2	TRBV2	TRBJ2-3	TGTGCCAGCAGTAGACTAGCGGGAGGCGCCTCTAGCACAGATACGCAGTATTTT	CASSRLAGGASSTDTQYF
NA	NA	TRBV4-1	TRBJ1-2	TGCGCCAGCAGCGCGGGGCTGGTGGGCTACACCTTC	CASSAGLVGYTF
NA	TRBD1	TRBV6-5	TRBJ1-1	TGTGCCAGCAGTTACCTTGAAGGGGGCCGGAACACTGAAGCTTTCTTT	CASSYLEGGRNTEAFF
NA	NA	TRBV5-4	TRBJ2-1	TGTGCCAGCAGCTCCAGGGGTAGCTCCTACAATGAGCAGTTCTTC	CASSSRGSSYNEQFF
NA	NA	TRBV28	TRBJ2-2	TGTGCCAGCAGTTTAGTCGTCGGGGAGCTGTTTTTT	CASSLVVGELFF
NA	TRBD1	TRBV2	TRBJ2-5	TGTGCCAGCAGTGAGGGGACAGGGCGAGAGACCCAGTACTTC	CASSEGTGRETQYF
NA	NA	TRBV11-2	TRBJ2-7	TGTGCCAGCAGCTTAACGGGACAACTTGGCGAGCAGTACTTC	CASSLTGQLGEQYF
NA	NA	TRBV5-6	TRBJ1-1	TGTGCCAGCAGCCCTGTCTCCTTGAACACTGAAGCTTTCTTT	CASSPVSLNTEAFF
NA	NA	TRBV4-2	TRBJ2-1	TGTGCCAGCAGCCAAATCTCTAGCGTCGAGAGCTCCTACAATGAGCAGTTCTTC	CASSQISSVESSYNEQFF
NA	NA	TRBV29-1	TRBJ2-5	TGCAGCGCCCGGGGTGAGACCCAGTACTTC	CSARGETQYF
NA	TRBD1	TRBV5-6	TRBJ2-7	TGTGCCAGCAGCGGGTCCGGGACAGCTACCTACGAGCAGTACTTC	CASSGSGTATYEQYF
NA	NA	TRBV7-9	TRBJ1-1	TGTGCCAGCACCTTCGGGGGTTGGAATGAAGCTTTCTTT	CASTFGGWNEAFF
NA	NA	TRBV28	TRBJ1-5	TGTGCCAGCAGTTTAGCCCGGGACAAACATCAGCCCCAGCATTTT	CASSLARDKHQPQHF
NA	NA	TRBV19	TRBJ2-7	TGTGCCAGTAGTACACGGACAGGACTATCCTACGAGCAGTACTTC	CASSTRTGLSYEQYF
NA	NA	TRBV5-8	TRBJ2-7	TGTGCCAGCAGCTTGGGGTCGACAGGCCGGGACGAGCAGTACTTC	CASSLGSTGRDEQYF
NA	NA	TRBV19	TRBJ2-7	TGTGCCAGTATGTCCAGCGGTCTCTCCTACGAGCAGTACTTC	CASMSSGLSYEQYF
NA	NA	TRBV5-1	TRBJ2-1	TGCGCCAGCAGCTCGGACTCCGACAATGAGCAGTTCTTC	CASSSDSDNEQFF
once	NA	TRBV6-6	TRBJ2-7	TGTGCCAGCAGTTCCCGTCTAGGCCCCTACGAGCAGTACTTC	CASSSRLGPYEQYF
NA	NA	TRBV30	TRBJ2-2	TGTGCCTCGGGGTCCCCGAACACCGGGGAGCTGTTTTTT	CASGSPNTGELFF
NA	NA	TRBV5-1	TRBJ2-7	TGCGCCAGCAGCTTGGGACTAGGAGTTGGAAGGACAGAGCAGTACTTC	CASSLGLGVGRTEQYF
NA	NA	TRBV27	TRBJ2-7	TGTGCCAGCAGCTTCCGGGACTCCAGCTCCTACGAGCAGTACTTC	CASSFRDSSSYEQYF
NA	TRBD1	TRBV5-1	TRBJ2-1	TGCGCCAGCAGCCTACCGGGACAGGGAGACAATGAGCAGTTCTTC	CASSLPGQGDNEQFF
NA	NA	TRBV7-9	TRBJ2-1	TGTGCCAGCAGCACGTTAGCGGACTCCTACAATGAGCAGTTCTTC	CASSTLADSYNEQFF
NA	NA	TRBV27	TRBJ2-7	TGTGCCAGCAGCCCTAAAAGCTCCTACGAGCAGTACTTC	CASSPKSSYEQYF
NA	NA	TRBV6-9	TRBJ2-4	TGTGCCAGCAAAACTTCCGGGAAGACCAAAAACATTCAGTACTTC	CASKTSGKTKNIQYF
NA	TRBD2	TRBV28	TRBJ2-5	TGTGCCAGCAGTTCGCGACTAGCGGGAGGGGAAGAGACCCAGTACTTC	CASSSRLAGGEETQYF
NA	NA	TRBV6-6	TRBJ2-5	TGTGCCAGCAGAGCCATAGCGGTCCAAGAGACCCAGTACTTC	CASRAIAVQETQYF
NA	TRBD2	TRBV6-4	TRBJ2-1	TGTGCCAGCAGTATGATAGCGGGAACGGGAGATGAGCAGTTCTTC	CASSMIAGTGDEQFF
NA	NA	TRBV9	TRBJ1-5	TGTGCCAGCAGCGCAGACGACAGAAGCAATCAGCCCCAGCATTTT	CASSADDRSNQPQHF
NA	NA	TRBV5-1	TRBJ1-1	TGCGCCAGCAGCCTGGTAGCTCAGGGTTCGAGCACTGAAGCTTTCTTT	CASSLVAQGSSTEAFF
once	TRBD2	TRBV15	TRBJ2-3	TGTGCCACCAGCAGATCTAGCGGGAGGGTGCTGATAGATACGCAGTATTTT	CATSRSSGRVLIDTQYF
NA	TRBD2	TRBV29-1	TRBJ2-1	TGCAGCGTAGACCCGGGACTAGCGGGAGTACTCTTCTTC	CSVDPGLAGVLFF
NA	TRBD1	TRBV5-1	TRBJ2-1	TGCGCCAGCAGCTTGGAACAGGGGGCCGAGTTCTTC	CASSLEQGAEFF
NA	TRBD2	TRBV29-1	TRBJ2-1	TGCAGCGCAATCCCACTAGCGCCCGGGAGAGATAATGAGCAGTTCTTC	CSAIPLAPGRDNEQFF
NA	TRBD1	TRBV5-4	TRBJ1-2	TGTGCCAGCAGCCCTTCGGGACAGGGCTATGGCTACACCTTC	CASSPSGQGYGYTF
NA	TRBD1	TRBV15	TRBJ1-5	TGTGCCACCAGTCGGGACAGTTATAGCAATCAGCCCCAGCATTTT	CATSRDSYSNQPQHF
NA	NA	TRBV30	TRBJ2-7	TGTGCCTGGGATTGGACAGATTCCTACGAGCAGTACTTC	CAWDWTDSYEQYF
NA	NA	TRBV6-5	TRBJ1-1	TGTGCCAGCAGCCAGACGAGGACATCGAACACTGAAGCTTTCTTT	CASSQTRTSNTEAFF
NA	TRBD1	TRBV27	TRBJ2-7	TGTGCCAGCAGTTTGGGACAGGGGGCCGCCTACGAGCAGTACTTC	CASSLGQGAAYEQYF
NA	TRBD2	TRBV28	TRBJ2-5	TGTGCCAGCAGGACTAAAGCGGGAGGAGTTCTAAAGACCCAGTACTTC	CASRTKAGGVLKTQYF
NA	TRBD1	TRBV6-1	TRBJ1-1	TGTGCCAGCAGATTCACGACAGGGGTGGGCCCTGAAGCTTTCTTT	CASRFTTGVGPEAFF
NA	NA	TRBV4-1	TRBJ2-2	TGCGCCAGCAGCCAACGACCCGGGACATCGAACACCGGGGAGCTGTTTTTT	CASSQRPGTSNTGELFF
NA	NA	TRBV5-5	TRBJ2-3	TGTGCCAGCAGCTTGGGGCTAGCCAACGCAGATACGCAGTATTTT	CASSLGLANADTQYF
NA	TRBD2	TRBV5-6	TRBJ2-5	TGTGCCAGCAACCTATCCCCCGGCGGGGGAAGGGAGACCCAGTACTTC	CASNLSPGGGRETQYF
NA	NA	TRBV9	TRBJ2-7	TGTGCCAGCAGCGTCTACGACTACGAGCAGTACTTC	CASSVYDYEQYF